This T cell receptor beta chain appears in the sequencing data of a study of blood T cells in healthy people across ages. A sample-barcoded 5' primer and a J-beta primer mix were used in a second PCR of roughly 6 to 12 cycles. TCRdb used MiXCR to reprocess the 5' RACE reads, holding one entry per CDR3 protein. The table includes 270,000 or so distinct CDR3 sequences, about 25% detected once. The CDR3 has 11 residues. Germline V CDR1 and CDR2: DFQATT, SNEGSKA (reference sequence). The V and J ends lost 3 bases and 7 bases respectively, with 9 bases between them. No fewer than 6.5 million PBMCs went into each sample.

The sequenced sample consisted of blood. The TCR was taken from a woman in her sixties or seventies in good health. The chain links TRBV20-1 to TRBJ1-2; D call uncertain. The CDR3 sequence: CSASRKSGYTF. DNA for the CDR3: TGCAGTGCTAGTCGGAAGTCTGGCTACACCTTC.